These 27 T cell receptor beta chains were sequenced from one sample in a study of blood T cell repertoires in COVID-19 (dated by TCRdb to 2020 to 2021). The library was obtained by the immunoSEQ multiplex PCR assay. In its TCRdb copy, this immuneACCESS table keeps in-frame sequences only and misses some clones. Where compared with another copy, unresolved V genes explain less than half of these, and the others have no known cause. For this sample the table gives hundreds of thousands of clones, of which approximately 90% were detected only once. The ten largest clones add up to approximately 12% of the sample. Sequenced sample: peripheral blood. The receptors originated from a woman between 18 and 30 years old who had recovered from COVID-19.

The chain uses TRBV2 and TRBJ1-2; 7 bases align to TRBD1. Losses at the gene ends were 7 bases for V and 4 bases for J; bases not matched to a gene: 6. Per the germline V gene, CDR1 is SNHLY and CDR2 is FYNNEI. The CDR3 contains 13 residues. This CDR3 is CASTQRGPYGYTF. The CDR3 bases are TGTGCCAGCACCCAGAGGGGGCCCTATGGCTACACCTTC.

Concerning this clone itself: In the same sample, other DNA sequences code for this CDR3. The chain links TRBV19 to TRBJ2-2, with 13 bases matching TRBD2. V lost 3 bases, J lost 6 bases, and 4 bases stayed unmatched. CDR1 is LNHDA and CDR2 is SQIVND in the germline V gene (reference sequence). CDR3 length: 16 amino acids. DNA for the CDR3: TGTGCCAGTAGTATCCTCGGACTAGCGGGAGCCGGGGAGCTGTTTTTT. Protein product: CASSILGLAGAGELFF.

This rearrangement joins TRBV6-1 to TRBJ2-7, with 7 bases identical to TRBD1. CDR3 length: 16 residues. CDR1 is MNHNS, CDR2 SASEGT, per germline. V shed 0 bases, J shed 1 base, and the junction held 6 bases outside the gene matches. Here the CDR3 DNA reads TGTGCCAGCAGTGAAGCTAGGGGGCGCGTTTCCTACGAGCAGTACTTC. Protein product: CASSEARGRVSYEQYF.

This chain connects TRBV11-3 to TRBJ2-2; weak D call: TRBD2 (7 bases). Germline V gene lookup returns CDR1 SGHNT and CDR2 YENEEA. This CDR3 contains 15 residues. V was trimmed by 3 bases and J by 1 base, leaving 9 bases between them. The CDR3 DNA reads TGTGCCAGCAGCTTGGGGGGGCAGAACACCGGGGAGCTGTTTTTT. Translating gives CASSLGGQNTGELFF.

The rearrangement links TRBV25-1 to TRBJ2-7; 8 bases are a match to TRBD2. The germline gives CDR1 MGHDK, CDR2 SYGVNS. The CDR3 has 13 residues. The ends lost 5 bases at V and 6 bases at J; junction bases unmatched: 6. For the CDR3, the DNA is TGTGCCAGCAGTAGCGGGAGTCAATTCGAGCAGTACTTC. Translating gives CASSSGSQFEQYF.

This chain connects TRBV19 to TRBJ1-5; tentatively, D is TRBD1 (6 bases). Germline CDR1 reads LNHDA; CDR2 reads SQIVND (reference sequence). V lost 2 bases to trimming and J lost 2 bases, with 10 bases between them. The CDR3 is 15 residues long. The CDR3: CASSILSGGNQPQHF. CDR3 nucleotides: TGTGCCAGTAGTATATTGTCAGGGGGCAATCAGCCCCAGCATTTT.

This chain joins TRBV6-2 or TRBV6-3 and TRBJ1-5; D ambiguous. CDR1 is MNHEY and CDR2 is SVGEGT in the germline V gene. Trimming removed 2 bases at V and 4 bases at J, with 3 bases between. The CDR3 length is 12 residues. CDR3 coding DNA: TGTGCCAGCAGTTACCGTAATCAGCCCCAGCATTTT. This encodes CASSYRNQPQHF.

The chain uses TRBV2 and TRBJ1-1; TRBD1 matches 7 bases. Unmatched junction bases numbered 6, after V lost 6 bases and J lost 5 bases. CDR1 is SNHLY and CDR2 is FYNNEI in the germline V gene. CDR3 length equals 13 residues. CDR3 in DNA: TGTGCCAGCAGAGGGGGCGGGAGGACTGAAGCTTTCTTT. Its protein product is CASRGGGRTEAFF.

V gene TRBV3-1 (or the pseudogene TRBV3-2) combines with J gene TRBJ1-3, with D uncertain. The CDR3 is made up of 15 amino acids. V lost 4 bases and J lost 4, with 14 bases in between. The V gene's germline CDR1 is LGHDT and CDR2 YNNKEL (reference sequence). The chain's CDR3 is CASSPLTSAGNTIYF. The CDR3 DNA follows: TGTGCCAGCAGCCCCTTGACATCGGCGGGAAACACCATATATTTT.

Here the CDR3 DNA reads TGTGCCAGCAGCTTCGGGGACTCCGGACCCCTCCACTTT. Translated: CASSFGDSGPLHF. J is TRBJ1-6 and V is TRBV5-6, with D possibly TRBD1 on 5 matching bases. Germline-derived CDR1 and CDR2 are SGHDT and YYEEEE. V was cut by 2 bases and J by 12 bases, with 12 bases left in between. There are 13 residues in the CDR3.

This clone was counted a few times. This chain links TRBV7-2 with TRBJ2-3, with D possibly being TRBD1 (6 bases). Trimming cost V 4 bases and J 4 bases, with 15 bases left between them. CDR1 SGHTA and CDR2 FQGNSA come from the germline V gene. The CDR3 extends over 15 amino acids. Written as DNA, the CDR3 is TGTGCCAGCAGCTGGGACGGACAGCCCTCAGATACGCAGTATTTT. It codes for CASSWDGQPSDTQYF.

DNA for the CDR3: TGTGCCAGCAGTTCAGTCGAGGGGGCGGCCATATATTTT. It encodes CASSSVEGAAIYF. The rearrangement uses TRBV7-6 and TRBJ1-3; 7 nucleotides align to TRBD1. Germline lookup yields CDR1 SGHVS and CDR2 FNYEAQ. The trim removed 6 bases at V and 11 bases at J, leaving 10 bases unmatched. The CDR3 has 13 amino acids.

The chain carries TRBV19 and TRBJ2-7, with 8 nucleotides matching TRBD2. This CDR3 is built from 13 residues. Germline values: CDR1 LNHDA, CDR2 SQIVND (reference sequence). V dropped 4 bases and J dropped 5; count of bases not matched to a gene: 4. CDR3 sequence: CASSTGLGNEQYF. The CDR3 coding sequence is TGTGCCAGTAGTACGGGACTAGGGAACGAGCAGTACTTC.

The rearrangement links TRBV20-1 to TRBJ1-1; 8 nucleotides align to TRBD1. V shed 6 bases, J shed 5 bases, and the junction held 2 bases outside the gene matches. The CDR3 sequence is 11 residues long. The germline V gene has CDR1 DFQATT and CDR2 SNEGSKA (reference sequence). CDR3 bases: TGCAGTGCAAGGACAGGGACTGAAGCTTTCTTT. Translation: CSARTGTEAFF.

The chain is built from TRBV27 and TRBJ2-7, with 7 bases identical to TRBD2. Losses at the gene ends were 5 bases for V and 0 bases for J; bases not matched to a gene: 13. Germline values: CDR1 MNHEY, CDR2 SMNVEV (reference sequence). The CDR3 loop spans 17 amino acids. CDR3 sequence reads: CASSPWDYLPLSYEQYF. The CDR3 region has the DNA TGTGCCAGCAGTCCCTGGGACTATCTTCCCCTCTCCTACGAGCAGTACTTC.

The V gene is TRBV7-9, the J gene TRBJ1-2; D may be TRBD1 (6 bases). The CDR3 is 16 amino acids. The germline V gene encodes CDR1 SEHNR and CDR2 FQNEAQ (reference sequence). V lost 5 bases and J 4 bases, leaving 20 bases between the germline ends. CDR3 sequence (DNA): TGTGCCAGCAGCCCCCTCACAGGGTCCTTAGCCTATGGCTACACCTTC. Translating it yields CASSPLTGSLAYGYTF.

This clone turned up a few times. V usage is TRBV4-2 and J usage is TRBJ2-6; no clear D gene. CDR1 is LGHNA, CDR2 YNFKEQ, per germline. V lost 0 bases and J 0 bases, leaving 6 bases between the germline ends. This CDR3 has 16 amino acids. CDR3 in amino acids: CASSQDESSGANVLTF. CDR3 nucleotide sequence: TGTGCCAGCAGCCAAGATGAGAGCTCTGGGGCCAACGTCCTGACTTTC.

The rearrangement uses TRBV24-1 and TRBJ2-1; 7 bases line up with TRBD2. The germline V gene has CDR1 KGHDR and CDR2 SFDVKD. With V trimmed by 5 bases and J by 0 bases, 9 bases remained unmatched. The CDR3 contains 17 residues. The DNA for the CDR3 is TGTGCCACCAGTGCTGCGGGAGCTCCAAGCTCCTACAATGAGCAGTTCTTC. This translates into CATSAAGAPSSYNEQFF.

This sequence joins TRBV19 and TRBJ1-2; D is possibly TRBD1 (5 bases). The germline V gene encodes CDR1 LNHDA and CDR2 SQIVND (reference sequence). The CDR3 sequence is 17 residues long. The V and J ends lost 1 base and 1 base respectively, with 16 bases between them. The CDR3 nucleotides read TGTGCCAGTAGTATAGTAGGGGCGAGTGGCAGTAACTATGGCTACACCTTC. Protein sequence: CASSIVGASGSNYGYTF.

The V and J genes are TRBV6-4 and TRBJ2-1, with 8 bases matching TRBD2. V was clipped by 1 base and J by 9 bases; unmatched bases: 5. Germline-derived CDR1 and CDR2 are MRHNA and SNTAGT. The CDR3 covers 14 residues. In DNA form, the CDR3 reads TGTGCCAGCAGTGACTTAGCGGGATGGGGTGAGCAGTTCTTC. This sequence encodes CASSDLAGWGEQFF.

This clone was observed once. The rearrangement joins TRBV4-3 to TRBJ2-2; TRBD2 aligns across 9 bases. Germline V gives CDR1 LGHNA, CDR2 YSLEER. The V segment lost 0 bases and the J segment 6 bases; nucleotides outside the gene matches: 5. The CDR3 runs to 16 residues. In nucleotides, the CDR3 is TGCGCCAGCAGCCAAGATCTAGCGGGGTGGGCCGGGGAGCTGTTTTTT. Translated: CASSQDLAGWAGELFF.

The CDR3 region is CASSRRLAGTDTQYF. The CDR3 DNA is TGTGCCAGCAGCCGACGACTAGCGGGCACAGATACGCAGTATTTT. The rearrangement joins TRBV3-1 (or the pseudogene TRBV3-2) to TRBJ2-3; 9 positions agree with TRBD2. V was clipped by 4 bases and J by 1 base; unmatched bases: 3. Germline assignment: CDR1 LGHDT and CDR2 YNNKEL (reference sequence). This CDR3 has 15 residues.

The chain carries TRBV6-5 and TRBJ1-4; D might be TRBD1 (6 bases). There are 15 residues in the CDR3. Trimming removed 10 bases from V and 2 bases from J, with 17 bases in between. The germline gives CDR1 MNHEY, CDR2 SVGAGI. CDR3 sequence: CATRAQGVTNEKLFF. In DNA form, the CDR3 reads TGTGCCACCAGGGCACAGGGTGTGACTAATGAAAAACTGTTTTTT.

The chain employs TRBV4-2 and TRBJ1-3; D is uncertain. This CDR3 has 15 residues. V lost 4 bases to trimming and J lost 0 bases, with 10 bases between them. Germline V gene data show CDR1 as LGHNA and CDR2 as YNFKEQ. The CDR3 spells CASSRELFSGNTIYF. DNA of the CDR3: TGTGCCAGCAGCCGGGAGCTCTTCTCTGGAAACACCATATATTTT.

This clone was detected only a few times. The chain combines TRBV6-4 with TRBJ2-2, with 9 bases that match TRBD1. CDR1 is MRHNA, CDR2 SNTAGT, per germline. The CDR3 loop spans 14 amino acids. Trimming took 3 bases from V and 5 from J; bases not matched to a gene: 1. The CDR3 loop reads CASSEQGATGELFF. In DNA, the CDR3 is TGTGCCAGCAGTGAACAGGGGGCGACCGGGGAGCTGTTTTTT.

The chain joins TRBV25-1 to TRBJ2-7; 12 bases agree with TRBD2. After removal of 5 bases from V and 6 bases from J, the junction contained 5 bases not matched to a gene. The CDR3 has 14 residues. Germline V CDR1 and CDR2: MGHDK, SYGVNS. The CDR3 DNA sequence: TGTGCCAGCAGTAGACTAGCGGGAGAGTCCGAGCAGTACTTC. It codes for CASSRLAGESEQYF.

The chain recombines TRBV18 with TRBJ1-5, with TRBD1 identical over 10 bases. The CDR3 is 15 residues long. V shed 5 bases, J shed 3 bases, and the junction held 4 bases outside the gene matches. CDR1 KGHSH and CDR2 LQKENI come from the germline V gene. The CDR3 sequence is CASSSRQGANQPQHF. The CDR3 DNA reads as TGTGCCAGCTCAAGTAGACAGGGGGCCAATCAGCCCCAGCATTTT.